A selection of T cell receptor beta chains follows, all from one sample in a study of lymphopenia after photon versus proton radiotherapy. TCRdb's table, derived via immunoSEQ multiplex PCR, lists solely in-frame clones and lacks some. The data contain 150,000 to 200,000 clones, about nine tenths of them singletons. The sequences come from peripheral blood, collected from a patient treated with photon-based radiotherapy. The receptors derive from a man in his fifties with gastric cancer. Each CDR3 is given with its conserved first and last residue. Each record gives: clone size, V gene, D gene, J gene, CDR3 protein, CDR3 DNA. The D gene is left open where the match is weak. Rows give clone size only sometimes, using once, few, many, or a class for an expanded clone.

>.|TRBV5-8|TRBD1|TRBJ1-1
CASSSGTGYRNTEAFF
TGTGCCAGCAGTTCCGGGACAGGGTATAGGAACACTGAAGCTTTCTTT
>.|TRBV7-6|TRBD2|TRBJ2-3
CASSLGLAGDTQYF
TGTGCCAGCAGCTTGGGACTAGCGGGAGATACGCAGTATTTT
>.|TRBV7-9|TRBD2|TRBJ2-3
CASSPRPSGWPTDTQYF
TGTGCCAGCAGCCCGAGACCTAGCGGGTGGCCCACAGATACGCAGTATTTT
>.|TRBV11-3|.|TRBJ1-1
CASSLGPVTEAFF
TGTGCCAGCAGCTTAGGGCCGGTCACTGAAGCTTTCTTT
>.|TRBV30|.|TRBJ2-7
CAWSQIRGLLYEQYF
TGTGCCTGGAGCCAAATAAGAGGGCTGTTATACGAGCAGTACTTC
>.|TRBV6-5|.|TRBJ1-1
CASSQGWGLNTEAFF
TGTGCCAGCAGCCAGGGTTGGGGGCTCAACACTGAAGCTTTCTTT
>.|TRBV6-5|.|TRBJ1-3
CASSTGTATIYF
TGTGCCAGCAGCACAGGGACCGCCACCATATATTTT
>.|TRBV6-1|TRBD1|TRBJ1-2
CASSEGQGWDYTF
TGTGCCAGCAGTGAAGGACAGGGCTGGGACTACACCTTC
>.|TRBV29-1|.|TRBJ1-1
CSVAGAEITEAFF
TGCAGCGTTGCGGGGGCGGAAATCACTGAAGCTTTCTTT
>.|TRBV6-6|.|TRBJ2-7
CASSPGTTFSYEQYF
TGTGCCAGCAGTCCCGGGACAACCTTCTCCTACGAGCAGTACTTC
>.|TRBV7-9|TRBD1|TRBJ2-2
CASSRRGLYTGELFF
TGTGCCAGCAGCCGCAGGGGGTTGTACACCGGGGAGCTGTTTTTT
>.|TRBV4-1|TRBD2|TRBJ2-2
CASREAGVLANTGELFF
TGCGCCAGCAGGGAAGCGGGAGTCTTAGCGAACACCGGGGAGCTGTTTTTT
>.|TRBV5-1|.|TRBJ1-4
CASSLGGTATEKLFF
TGCGCCAGCAGCTTGGGTGGCACGGCGACGGAAAAACTGTTTTTT
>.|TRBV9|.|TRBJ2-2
CASTPKELFFTGELFF
TGTGCCAGCACTCCCAAGGAACTATTCTTCACCGGGGAGCTGTTTTTT
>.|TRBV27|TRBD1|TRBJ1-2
CASSFGAGGDYGYTF
TGTGCCAGCAGTTTTGGAGCAGGGGGCGACTATGGCTACACCTTC
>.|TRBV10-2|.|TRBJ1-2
CASRDSVNYGYTF
TGCGCCAGCAGGGACAGTGTTAACTATGGCTACACCTTC
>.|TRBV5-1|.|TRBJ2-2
CASSLVPGTNTGELFF
TGCGCCAGCAGCTTGGTCCCGGGGACGAACACCGGGGAGCTGTTTTTT
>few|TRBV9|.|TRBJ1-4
CASSASGDEKLFF
TGTGCCAGCAGCGCCTCCGGGGACGAAAAACTGTTTTTT
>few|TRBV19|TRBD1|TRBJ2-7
CASAYSGTGPYEQYF
TGTGCCAGTGCATATTCCGGGACAGGACCGTACGAGCAGTACTTC
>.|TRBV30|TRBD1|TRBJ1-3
CAWDQGAGNTIYF
TGTGCCTGGGACCAGGGGGCTGGAAACACCATATATTTT
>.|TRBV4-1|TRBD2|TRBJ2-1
CASSQGGSGSWDEQFF
TGCGCCAGCAGCCAAGGGGGTAGCGGGAGTTGGGATGAGCAGTTCTTC
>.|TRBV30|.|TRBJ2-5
CAWSVSAILQETQYF
TGTGCCTGGAGTGTATCAGCGATCCTACAAGAGACCCAGTACTTC
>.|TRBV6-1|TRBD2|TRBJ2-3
CASSEVAGEFTDTQYF
TGTGCCAGCAGCGAAGTAGCGGGGGAATTCACAGATACGCAGTATTTT
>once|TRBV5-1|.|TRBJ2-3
CASSLQGGDTQYF
TGCGCCAGCAGCTTGCAGGGGGGAGATACGCAGTATTTT
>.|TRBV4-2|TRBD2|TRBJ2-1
CASTSGTSGDLNEQFF
TGTGCCAGCACAAGCGGGACTAGCGGGGATCTCAATGAGCAGTTCTTC
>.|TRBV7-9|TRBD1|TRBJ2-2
CASSFSDRVPAGELFF
TGTGCCAGCAGCTTCTCCGACAGGGTACCGGCCGGGGAGCTGTTTTTT
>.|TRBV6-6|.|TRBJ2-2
CASIPSGTGELFF
TGTGCCAGCATTCCATCGGGGACCGGGGAGCTGTTTTTT
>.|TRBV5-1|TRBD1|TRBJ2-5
CASSLTPGQGQETQYF
TGCGCCAGCAGCCTTACCCCGGGACAGGGACAAGAGACCCAGTACTTC
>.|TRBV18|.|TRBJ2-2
CASSPAREATGELFF
TGTGCCAGCTCACCAGCCAGGGAGGCGACCGGGGAGCTGTTTTTT
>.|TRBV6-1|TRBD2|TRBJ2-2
CASSEGTSGRNTGELFF
TGTGCCAGCAGTGAGGGGACTAGCGGGAGGAACACCGGGGAGCTGTTTTTT
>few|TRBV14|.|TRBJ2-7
CASSPPHRPPYEQYF
TGTGCCAGCAGCCCCCCCCACAGGCCCCCCTACGAGCAGTACTTC
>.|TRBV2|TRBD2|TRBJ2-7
CASSAGLAKTYEQYF
TGTGCCAGCAGTGCGGGACTAGCGAAGACCTACGAGCAGTACTTC
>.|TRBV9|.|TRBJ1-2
CASSVQGNYGYTF
TGTGCCAGCAGCGTACAGGGTAACTATGGCTACACCTTC
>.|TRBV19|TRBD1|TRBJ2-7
CASSDSPGTGDHEQYF
TGTGCCAGTAGTGACTCCCCCGGGACAGGGGACCACGAGCAGTACTTC
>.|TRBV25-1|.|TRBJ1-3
CASRTSGNTIYF
TGTGCCAGCCGCACCTCTGGAAACACCATATATTTT
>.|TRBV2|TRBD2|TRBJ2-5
CASSWGGQETQYF
TGTGCCAGCAGCTGGGGGGGGCAAGAGACCCAGTACTTC
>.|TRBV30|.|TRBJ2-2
CACQEGNVNTGELFF
TGTGCCTGTCAGGAGGGGAACGTGAACACCGGGGAGCTGTTTTTT
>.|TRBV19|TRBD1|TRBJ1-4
CASTPGQGSNEKLFF
TGTGCCAGTACCCCGGGACAGGGAAGCAATGAAAAACTGTTTTTT
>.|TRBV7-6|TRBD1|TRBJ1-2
CASSFLTGGLDGYTF
TGTGCCAGCAGCTTCCTTACAGGGGGATTGGATGGCTACACCTTC
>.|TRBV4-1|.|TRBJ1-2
CASSQEGARGYTF
TGCGCCAGCAGCCAAGAAGGGGCACGGGGCTACACCTTC
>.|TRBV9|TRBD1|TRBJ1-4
CASSVATGGEKLFF
TGTGCCAGCAGCGTAGCGACAGGGGGTGAAAAACTGTTTTTT
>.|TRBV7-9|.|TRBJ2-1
CASSLGGEQFF
TGTGCCAGCAGCTTAGGTGGTGAGCAGTTCTTC
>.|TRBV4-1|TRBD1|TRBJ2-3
CASSSGTGAFWDTDTQYF
TGCGCCAGCAGCTCCGGGACAGGGGCTTTCTGGGATACAGATACGCAGTATTTT
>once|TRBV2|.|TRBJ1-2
CASSDSTGLYGYTF
TGTGCCAGCAGTGACTCAACCGGGCTCTATGGCTACACCTTC
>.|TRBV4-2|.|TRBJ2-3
CASSQLGDTQYF
TGTGCCAGCAGCCAACTGGGAGATACGCAGTATTTT
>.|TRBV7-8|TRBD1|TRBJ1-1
CASSVKGGVGYTEAFF
TGTGCCAGCAGCGTAAAAGGGGGCGTAGGCTACACTGAAGCTTTCTTT
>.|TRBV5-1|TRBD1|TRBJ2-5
CASRPRTGVETQYF
TGCGCCAGCAGGCCCAGGACAGGGGTGGAGACCCAGTACTTC
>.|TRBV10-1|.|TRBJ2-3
CASSLQGPTDTQYF
TGCGCCAGCAGTCTTCAGGGACCCACAGATACGCAGTATTTT
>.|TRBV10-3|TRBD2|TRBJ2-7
CAIRGTSGDEQYF
TGTGCCATTAGGGGGACTAGCGGGGACGAGCAGTACTTC
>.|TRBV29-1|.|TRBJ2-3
CSVEGLGLPRDTQYF
TGCAGCGTTGAAGGGTTGGGGCTGCCCAGGGATACGCAGTATTTT
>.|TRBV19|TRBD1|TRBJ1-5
CASRTGGQPQHF
TGTGCCAGTAGGACAGGGGGTCAGCCCCAGCATTTT